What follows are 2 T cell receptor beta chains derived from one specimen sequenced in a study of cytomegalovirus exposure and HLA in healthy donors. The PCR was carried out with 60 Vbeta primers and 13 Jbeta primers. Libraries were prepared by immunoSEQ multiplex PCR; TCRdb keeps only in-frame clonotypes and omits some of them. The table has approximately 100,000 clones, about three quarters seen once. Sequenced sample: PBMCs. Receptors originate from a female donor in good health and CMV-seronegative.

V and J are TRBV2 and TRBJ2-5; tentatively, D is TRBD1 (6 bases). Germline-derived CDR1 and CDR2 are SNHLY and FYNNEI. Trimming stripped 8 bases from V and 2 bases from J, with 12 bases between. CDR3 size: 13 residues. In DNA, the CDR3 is TGTGCCAGCGCACCGCAGGGGCAAGAGACCCAGTACTTC. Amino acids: CASAPQGQETQYF.

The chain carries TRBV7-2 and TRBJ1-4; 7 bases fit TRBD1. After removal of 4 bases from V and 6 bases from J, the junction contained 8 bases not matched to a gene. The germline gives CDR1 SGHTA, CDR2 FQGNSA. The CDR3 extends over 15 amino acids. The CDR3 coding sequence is TGTGCCAGCAGCTCCAGACAGGGTCCCTATGAAAAACTGTTTTTT. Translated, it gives CASSSRQGPYEKLFF.